These 22 T cell receptor beta chains came from one sample sequenced in a study of blood T cell repertoires in COVID-19. Here immunoSEQ multiplex PCR was the method, and the copy in TCRdb shows in-frame clones only, minus some. The sample consists of approximately 140,000 clones, roughly 83% of them appearing once. What was sequenced was peripheral blood. The receptors originated from a woman older than 75 with acute or convalescent COVID-19.

This sequence joins TRBV7-9 and TRBJ2-7; D remains ambiguous. V dropped 1 base and J dropped 6 bases, with 7 bases sitting between them. The germline V gene has CDR1 SEHNR and CDR2 FQNEAQ (reference sequence). The CDR3 covers 12 residues. The CDR3 DNA reads TGTGCCAGCAGCTTAGAAGCTAGCGAGCAGTACTTC. This codes for CASSLEASEQYF.

This chain joins TRBV11-3 and TRBJ2-7; D might be TRBD1 (6 bases). Looked up from germline, CDR1 is SGHNT and CDR2 is YENEEA. CDR3 length: 15 amino acids. Trimming cost V 3 bases and J 4 bases, with 16 bases left between them. The CDR3 DNA is TGTGCCAGCAGCTTGGGGCAGGGGACAATATACGAGCAGTACTTC. Amino acid sequence: CASSLGQGTIYEQYF.

This chain links TRBV12-5 with TRBJ2-2, with 12 bases identical to TRBD1. Germline CDR1 reads LGHNT; CDR2 reads FRNRAP. V shed 6 bases and J 5 bases; nucleotides not matched to a gene: 10. This CDR3 region has 17 residues. The CDR3 nucleotides are TGTGCTAGTGGCTACGGGACAGGGGGCCTGCGTACCGGGGAGCTGTTTTTT. This encodes CASGYGTGGLRTGELFF.

J is TRBJ2-7 and V is TRBV5-4; 8 positions match TRBD2. The ends lost 0 bases at V and 6 bases at J; junction bases unmatched: 8. The germline gives CDR1 SGHNT, CDR2 YYREEE (reference sequence). This CDR3 has 15 residues. CDR3 coding DNA: TGTGCCAGCAGCTTGGGCCGCGGGGGGCGGTTCGAGCAGTACTTC. This encodes CASSLGRGGRFEQYF.

The chain recombines TRBV5-1 with TRBJ1-1; 8 bases map to TRBD1. From germline, CDR1 is SGHRS and CDR2 YFSETQ. The CDR3 is made up of 18 amino acids. V gave up 2 bases and J gave up 1 base; unmatched junction bases: 13. CDR3 sequence (DNA): TGCGCCAGCAGCTTTCGGGGGACAGGTGGGGTCCGGAACACTGAAGCTTTCTTT. This codes for CASSFRGTGGVRNTEAFF.

The chain recombines TRBV2 with TRBJ2-7; D is possibly TRBD1 (6 bases). V dropped 4 bases and J dropped 2 bases, with 6 bases sitting between them. Germline CDR1 and CDR2: SNHLY and FYNNEI. CDR3 length: 12 residues. CDR3: CASSGQAYEQYF. Here the CDR3 DNA reads TGTGCCAGCAGTGGACAGGCCTACGAGCAGTACTTC.

V and J are TRBV10-2 and TRBJ2-5; 9 positions agree with TRBD1. V dropped 3 bases and J dropped 4; count of bases not matched to a gene: 6. This CDR3 has 15 amino acids. The germline V gene has CDR1 WSHSY and CDR2 SAAADI. CDR3 residues: CASSDNTGGRETQYF. The CDR3 DNA follows: TGCGCCAGCAGTGACAACACAGGGGGCCGAGAGACCCAGTACTTC.

This clone was detected a few times. V and J are TRBV5-5 and TRBJ1-2, with 9 bases that match TRBD1. The V and J ends lost 0 bases and 0 bases, in that order; junction bases with no gene match: 0. Germline values: CDR1 SGHKS, CDR2 YYEKEE (reference sequence). The CDR3 contains 15 residues. Written as DNA, the CDR3 is TGTGCCAGCAGCTTGGGACAGGGGGCTAACTATGGCTACACCTTC. It translates to CASSLGQGANYGYTF.

This rearrangement joins TRBV15 to TRBJ1-4, with D uncertain. The germline gives CDR1 LNHNV, CDR2 YYDKDF (reference sequence). The CDR3 has 17 amino acids. The germline V and J ends were trimmed by 5 bases and 4 bases, with 20 bases remaining between them. For the CDR3, the DNA is TGTGCCACCAGCTCCGGTCCCCATCCGCCCGGTAATGAAAAACTGTTTTTT. Its translation: CATSSGPHPPGNEKLFF.

The CDR3 DNA reads as TGTGCCAGCAGCTTCTTTCCTGAGCGGGCCTACGAGCAGTACTTC. Protein product: CASSFFPERAYEQYF. The chain has TRBV5-4 and TRBJ2-7; D is possibly TRBD2 (6 bases). The germline gives CDR1 SGHNT, CDR2 YYREEE (reference sequence). CDR3 length equals 15 residues. Trimming left V 2 bases short and J 2 bases short, with 14 bases between.

This rearrangement joins TRBV2 to TRBJ1-5, with no clear D. Trimming took 7 bases from V and 7 from J, leaving 14 bases between them. In germline, CDR1 is SNHLY, CDR2 FYNNEI. There are 13 residues in the CDR3. In DNA, the CDR3 is TGTGCCAGCACGATGGGGAGCGGCCAGCCCCAGCATTTT. It codes for CASTMGSGQPQHF.

The rearrangement links TRBV7-9 to TRBJ2-7; TRBD1 matches at 8 bases. The V and J ends lost 5 bases and 2 bases, in that order; junction bases with no gene match: 8. This CDR3 is built from 15 residues. Germline V gene lookup returns CDR1 SEHNR and CDR2 FQNEAQ (reference sequence). The CDR3 reads CASSGQGIEPYEQYF. CDR3 DNA sequence: TGTGCCAGCAGCGGACAGGGAATTGAACCCTACGAGCAGTACTTC.

This clone was observed a few times. The sample carries other DNA sequences with the same CDR3. This chain links TRBV7-2 with TRBJ1-3; 7 nucleotides agree with TRBD1. The germline V gene has CDR1 SGHTA and CDR2 FQGNSA. CDR3 length equals 15 residues. Trimming removed 5 bases from V and 2 bases from J; junction bases left unmatched: 6. DNA for the CDR3: TGTGCCAGCAGCCTCGACAGGGCCGCTGGAAACACCATATATTTT. It encodes CASSLDRAAGNTIYF.

The V and J genes are TRBV6-2 or TRBV6-3 and TRBJ2-7; a possible D gene is TRBD2 (6 bases). The CDR3 loop spans 16 amino acids. V lost 2 bases, J lost 2 bases, and 16 bases lay in between. Germline V lookup: CDR1 MNHEY, CDR2 SVGEGT. Written as DNA, the CDR3 is TGTGCCAGCAGTTACACTTCCTGGGAGGCCACCTACGAGCAGTACTTC. This translates into CASSYTSWEATYEQYF.

The chain carries TRBV10-3 and TRBJ1-5; 10 positions match TRBD1. V shed 10 bases, J shed 1 base, and the junction held 19 bases outside the gene matches. This CDR3 contains 19 residues. Looked up from germline, CDR1 is ENHRY and CDR2 is SYGVKD. The CDR3 nucleotides are TGTGCCACCATGGGGGACAGGGGATTTGTCGGGATGAGCAATCAGCCCCAGCATTTT. The encoded protein is CATMGDRGFVGMSNQPQHF.

In its sample, this clone was seen once. This chain uses TRBV7-9 with TRBJ2-5; a weak D match, TRBD1 (6 bases). The CDR3 contains 12 residues. The V and J ends lost 5 bases and 5 bases respectively, with 9 bases between them. CDR1 is SEHNR and CDR2 is FQNEAQ in the germline V gene (reference sequence). Here the CDR3 DNA reads TGTGCCAGCAGCACCCAGGGGGAGACCCAGTACTTC. It yields the protein CASSTQGETQYF.

The chain joins TRBV6-2 or TRBV6-3 to TRBJ2-3; weak D call: TRBD2 (6 bases). V lost 2 bases to trimming and J lost 0 bases, with 9 bases between them. This CDR3 is 15 amino acids long. Per germline, CDR1 MNHEY and CDR2 SVGEGT. The CDR3 sequence is CASSYTGTSTDTQYF. The CDR3 bases are TGTGCCAGCAGTTACACGGGGACTAGCACAGATACGCAGTATTTT.

The V gene is TRBV3-1 (or the pseudogene TRBV3-2), the J gene TRBJ2-1, with 8 bases that match TRBD1. The length of the CDR3 is 14 residues. Germline assignment: CDR1 LGHDT and CDR2 YNNKEL (reference sequence). J lost 13 bases, V lost 3 bases, and 11 bases had no gene match. The CDR3 nucleotides are TGTGCCAGCAGCCATGATAACTGGGACAGGCAACAGTTCTTC. This gives the protein CASSHDNWDRQQFF.

The V gene is TRBV28, the J gene TRBJ2-2; 9 bases fit TRBD1. Per germline, CDR1 MDHEN and CDR2 SYDVKM. J was trimmed by 5 bases and V by 7 bases; bases with no gene match: 2. CDR3 length: 13 amino acids. The CDR3: CASKTGGTGELFF. CDR3 in DNA: TGTGCCAGCAAGACAGGGGGGACCGGGGAGCTGTTTTTT.

The J gene is TRBJ2-5, the V gene TRBV5-4, with D maybe TRBD2 (6 bases). Germline V CDR1 and CDR2: SGHNT, YYREEE (reference sequence). This CDR3 region has 14 residues. V was clipped by 4 bases and J by 2 bases, with 12 bases between them. The CDR3 DNA reads as TGTGCCAGCAGCCGGGAGACTGGGCAAGAGACCCAGTACTTC. Its protein product is CASSRETGQETQYF.

The chain employs TRBV27 and TRBJ1-2; TRBD1 matches at 7 bases. V lost 5 bases and J lost 8; bases outside the gene matches: 8. The CDR3 sequence is 13 residues long. Germline-derived CDR1 and CDR2 are MNHEY and SMNVEV (reference sequence). CDR3: CASSLDRDRGYTF. Written as DNA, the CDR3 is TGTGCCAGCAGTCTCGACAGGGACCGCGGCTACACCTTC.

The chain couples TRBV7-8 to TRBJ2-3, with a weak D call TRBD1 (6 bases). Trimming removed 2 bases at V and 2 bases at J, with 14 bases between. Germline CDR1 is SGHVS and CDR2 is FQNEAQ. The CDR3 loop spans 16 amino acids. CDR3 coding DNA: TGTGCCAGCAGCTTAACCAGACAGGCCTACACAGATACGCAGTATTTT. Translation: CASSLTRQAYTDTQYF.